Many counts were recorded for the clone carrying this T cell receptor beta chain. Each CDR3 protein is one row after TCRdb ran MiXCR on the reads. The table includes 200,000 to 300,000 distinct CDR3 sequences, 29% detected once. The data stem from a study of kidney transplant recipient with SARS-CoV-2 infection. Germline lookup yields CDR1 SGDLS and CDR2 YYNGEE. V gave up 6 bases and J gave up 4 bases, with 22 bases separating them. The CDR3 runs to 16 residues. This receptor was obtained from a male patient in his 30s who had COVID-19 and was a kidney transplant recipient. The T cells may partly be graft donor cells. The rearrangement joins TRBV9 to TRBJ1-2; D is ambiguous. The sequenced sample was a blood sample, obtained at baseline and between days 110 and 120 from a kidney transplant recipient. CDR3 loop: CASNNLYSRKTYGYTF. The CDR3 DNA is TGTGCCAGCAACAATTTGTACTCAAGAAAGACCTATGGCTACACCTTC.